This T cell receptor (beta chain) derives from a study of blood T cell repertoires in COVID-19. This clone was counted once. Some clones are missing from TCRdb's copy, which holds only in-frame ones; the method was immunoSEQ multiplex PCR. Among about 62,000 clones listed, roughly 90% were seen once. Germline loops: CDR1 MNHEY, CDR2 SVGAGI. The CDR3 is 14 residues long. V was trimmed by 3 bases and J by 6 bases, leaving 12 bases between them. Input material: peripheral blood. The rearrangement uses TRBV6-5 and TRBJ1-5; D might be TRBD1 (5 bases). The source of this sequence is a woman aged 55-69 years with acute or convalescent COVID-19. Here the CDR3 reads CASSYSWGGQPQHF. DNA of the CDR3: TGTGCCAGCAGTTATTCCTGGGGCGGTCAGCCCCAGCATTTT.